The 7 T cell receptor beta chains listed next were all sequenced from one sample in a study of blood T cell repertoires in COVID-19. Generated by immunoSEQ multiplex PCR, the TCRdb table keeps only in-frame clones and is missing some. The table includes 100,000 to 150,000 clones, roughly 88% detected once. The sequenced material came from peripheral blood. The receptors derive from a man aged 35 to 55 with acute or convalescent COVID-19.

This clone has a handful of counts. The V and J genes are TRBV4-2 and TRBJ2-7; D is perhaps TRBD1 (5 bases). Looked up from germline, CDR1 is LGHNA and CDR2 is YNFKEQ. The V and J ends lost 1 base and 1 base respectively, with 8 bases between them. The length of the CDR3 is 14 residues. CDR3 region: CASSQVGASYEQYF. The CDR3 DNA is TGTGCCAGCAGCCAAGTTGGGGCGTCCTACGAGCAGTACTTC.

The chain recombines TRBV5-6 with TRBJ1-2, with 8 bases aligning to TRBD1. This CDR3 contains 16 residues. V lost 0 bases, J lost 7 bases, and 11 bases stayed unmatched. The V gene's germline CDR1 is SGHDT and CDR2 YYEEEE. The CDR3 region has the DNA TGTGCCAGCAGCTTGGCGCCGACAGGGGATCATTTTGGCTACACCTTC. This encodes CASSLAPTGDHFGYTF.

The chain is built from TRBV27 and TRBJ1-2; 8 nucleotides match TRBD1. Germline lookup yields CDR1 MNHEY and CDR2 SMNVEV (reference sequence). V lost 3 bases, J lost 7 bases, and 4 bases stayed unmatched. This CDR3 has 13 amino acids. The CDR3 is CASSFGQGGGYTF. CDR3 bases: TGTGCCAGCAGTTTCGGACAGGGAGGTGGCTACACCTTC.

The chain employs TRBV2 and TRBJ1-6, with D tentatively TRBD1 (6 bases). The CDR3 runs to 14 residues. The germline V gene has CDR1 SNHLY and CDR2 FYNNEI. Trimming pared 6 bases from V and 10 bases from J, leaving 16 bases between. CDR3 nucleotides: TGTGCCAGCAGCGTGGACAGTGGAGGATCACCCCTCCACTTT. Translated, it gives CASSVDSGGSPLHF.

This clone showed up just once. The V gene is TRBV18, the J gene TRBJ1-1, with 8 bases matching TRBD1. The CDR3 is 13 amino acids. Trimming removed 2 bases from V and 4 bases from J; junction bases left unmatched: 0. Germline lookup yields CDR1 KGHSH and CDR2 LQKENI. In DNA, the CDR3 is TGTGCCAGCTCACCAACAGGGGGCACTGAAGCTTTCTTT. Residues: CASSPTGGTEAFF.

The CDR3 DNA reads as TGTGCCAGCAGTTCGGAGGTTTATGGCTACACCTTC. Translation gives CASSSEVYGYTF. V usage is TRBV6-6 and J usage is TRBJ1-2; D not certain. The CDR3 is 12 amino acids. The germline V and J ends were trimmed by 4 bases and 5 bases, with 8 bases remaining between them. The germline CDR1 and CDR2 sequences are MNHNY and SVGAGI (reference sequence).

V is TRBV27 and J is TRBJ1-1, with D perhaps TRBD1 (5 bases). The CDR3 length is 11 residues. The germline V gene has CDR1 MNHEY and CDR2 SMNVEV (reference sequence). V lost 11 bases, J lost 10 bases, and 17 bases lay in between. CDR3 sequence: CAERGCGLAFF. Here the CDR3 DNA reads TGTGCCGAGCGGGGGTGTGGGTTAGCTTTCTTT.